The next 17 T cell receptor beta chains were all read from a single sample in a study of cytomegalovirus exposure and HLA in healthy donors. This table comes from immunoSEQ multiplex PCR, and its TCRdb copy is limited to in-frame clones, with some not included. The repertoire includes around 300,000 clones, roughly 88% of them detected once, and approximately 0.96% sits in the top ten. The specimen sequenced was PBMCs. The receptors derive from a man aged 25 to 40 in good health and CMV-seronegative.

The V call is TRBV15, the J call TRBJ1-4, with TRBD1 identical over 7 bases. This CDR3 spans 15 amino acids. The germline V gene has CDR1 LNHNV and CDR2 YYDKDF (reference sequence). The V and J ends lost 0 bases and 8 bases, in that order; junction bases with no gene match: 6. CDR3 sequence reads: CATSRETGSWEKLFF. CDR3 coding DNA: TGTGCCACCAGCAGAGAGACAGGGTCTTGGGAAAAACTGTTTTTT.

The J gene is TRBJ1-4, the V gene TRBV30; D uncertain. From germline, CDR1 is GTSNPN and CDR2 SVGIG (reference sequence). The CDR3 contains 10 residues. The CDR3 nucleotides read TGTGCTATCCGGGGTGAAAAACTGTTTTTT. Translation: CAIRGEKLFF.

The gene calls are TRBV5-1 and TRBJ1-1, with 8 bases that match TRBD1. The CDR3 extends over 17 amino acids. Trimming removed 3 bases from V and 5 bases from J; junction bases left unmatched: 15. Germline V gene data show CDR1 as SGHRS and CDR2 as YFSETQ. CDR3 nucleotides: TGCGCCAGCAGCTCCTTCCCGGAGGACAGGGTGGAAACTGAAGCTTTCTTT. Its protein is CASSSFPEDRVETEAFF.

The chain uses TRBV11-3 and TRBJ2-2; TRBD1 matches 9 bases. V was pared by 2 bases and J by 2 bases, with 3 bases of the junction left unmatched. Germline assignment: CDR1 SGHNT and CDR2 YENEEA. The CDR3 is 16 residues long. The CDR3 sequence: CASSLRDRANTGELFF. The CDR3 coding sequence is TGTGCCAGCAGCTTAAGGGACAGGGCTAACACCGGGGAGCTGTTTTTT.

This clone was observed a few times. J is TRBJ1-1 and V is TRBV5-4; D unclear. V was trimmed by 1 base and J by 5 bases, leaving 9 bases between them. This CDR3 has 13 residues. Germline V lookup: CDR1 SGHNT, CDR2 YYREEE (reference sequence). The CDR3 spells CASSLWSGTEAFF. The CDR3 DNA follows: TGTGCCAGCAGCTTGTGGAGTGGAACTGAAGCTTTCTTT.

V and J are TRBV7-9 and TRBJ2-7; 7 bases map to TRBD1. V shed 2 bases, J shed 3 bases, and the junction held 10 bases outside the gene matches. Germline loops: CDR1 SEHNR, CDR2 FQNEAQ (reference sequence). The CDR3 is 16 residues long. CDR3 sequence (DNA): TGTGCCAGCAGCTTACTTTCAGGGGGTCGTAGCTACGAGCAGTACTTC. This translates into CASSLLSGGRSYEQYF.

The V call is TRBV14, the J call TRBJ1-6, with 8 nucleotides matching TRBD1. CDR3 length: 14 amino acids. Germline loops: CDR1 SGHDN, CDR2 FVKESK. The ends lost 1 base at V and 9 bases at J; junction bases unmatched: 2. The CDR3 reads CASSQAGGGSPLHF. The CDR3 DNA follows: TGTGCCAGCAGCCAAGCAGGGGGCGGTTCACCCCTCCACTTT.

The rearrangement links TRBV2 to TRBJ1-3, with D tentatively TRBD1 (5 bases). The CDR3 contains 16 residues. Germline loops: CDR1 SNHLY, CDR2 FYNNEI. Trimming removed 1 base from V and 0 bases from J, with 10 bases in between. The CDR3 nucleotides are TGTGCCAGCAGTGAAGGGGACTCGAACTCTGGAAACACCATATATTTT. Translated: CASSEGDSNSGNTIYF.

This rearrangement joins TRBV6-1 to TRBJ1-1; 8 nucleotides align to TRBD1. Unmatched junction bases numbered 6, after V lost 8 bases and J lost 10 bases. Germline V gives CDR1 MNHNS, CDR2 SASEGT. The CDR3 is 11 amino acids. CDR3 nucleotides: TGTGCCAGCCAGCGGACAGGGAGAGCTTTCTTT. As protein: CASQRTGRAFF.

This clone appeared a single time. The CDR3 loop is CASSHRGATDEQYF. The CDR3 DNA follows: TGTGCCAGCAGCCACAGGGGCGCTACCGACGAGCAGTACTTC. V and J are TRBV2 and TRBJ2-7, with 7 bases matching TRBD1. The CDR3 has 14 amino acids. V was pared by 6 bases and J by 5 bases, with 10 bases of the junction left unmatched. From germline, CDR1 is SNHLY and CDR2 FYNNEI.

Details on this clone: This sample also contains other DNA sequences that code for the same CDR3. This sequence joins TRBV18 and TRBJ2-5; the match to TRBD1 covers 9 bases. Germline loops: CDR1 KGHSH, CDR2 LQKENI. This CDR3 comprises 14 residues. Trimming cost V 6 bases and J 5 bases; bases outside gene matches: 7. The CDR3 DNA follows: TGTGCCAGCTCTTCGGGACAGGGTGGCGAGACCCAGTACTTC. Translating gives CASSSGQGGETQYF.

This rearrangement joins TRBV10-2 to TRBJ2-1; 7 bases are a match to TRBD1. CDR3 length: 15 residues. CDR1 WSHSY and CDR2 SAAADI come from the germline V gene. V was clipped by 6 bases and J by 2 bases; unmatched bases: 7. The CDR3 reads CASSLRQGAYNEQFF. In DNA, the CDR3 is TGCGCCAGCAGCCTTCGGCAGGGGGCCTACAATGAGCAGTTCTTC.

The V gene is TRBV19, the J gene TRBJ2-6; 7 bases line up with TRBD1. Germline CDR1 and CDR2: LNHDA and SQIVND (reference sequence). The CDR3 spans 16 residues. The J segment lost 3 bases and the V segment lost 7 bases, leaving 9 bases of the junction unmatched. The CDR3 DNA reads TGTGCCAGTATCGCCCAAGGGGGCTTTGGGGCCAACGTCCTGACTTTC. Translation gives CASIAQGGFGANVLTF.

V is TRBV29-1 and J is TRBJ1-1; D is unresolved. Per germline, CDR1 SQVTM and CDR2 ANQGSEA. The CDR3 sequence is 13 residues long. Trimming shortened V by 7 bases and J by 0 bases, and 12 bases separated the two germline ends. The CDR3 sequence is CSAGGRVNTEAFF. In DNA, the CDR3 is TGCAGCGCGGGAGGACGGGTGAACACTGAAGCTTTCTTT.

CDR3 residues: CSVEGLAGNEQFF. CDR3 nucleotides: TGCAGCGTTGAAGGACTAGCGGGCAATGAGCAGTTCTTC. The chain has TRBV29-1 and TRBJ2-1; 10 positions match TRBD2. Unmatched junction bases numbered 0, after V lost 1 base and J lost 6 bases. The CDR3 has 13 amino acids. Per the germline V gene, CDR1 is SQVTM and CDR2 is ANQGSEA.

This chain links TRBV18 with TRBJ2-2; perhaps TRBD1 as D (6 bases). V lost 5 bases, J lost 6 bases, and 7 bases lay in between. CDR1 and CDR2 from the germline V gene are KGHSH and LQKENI. The CDR3 is 12 residues long. This CDR3 reads CASSNRAGELFF. In nucleotides, the CDR3 is TGTGCCAGCTCAAACAGGGCCGGGGAGCTGTTTTTT.

The chain joins TRBV7-8 to TRBJ2-5; TRBD2 aligns across 13 bases. With V trimmed by 5 bases and J by 1 base, 7 bases remained unmatched. Germline loops: CDR1 SGHVS, CDR2 FQNEAQ. The CDR3 extends over 17 amino acids. CDR3 DNA: TGTGCCAGCAGCCACTCCCGGACTAGCGGGGGCCAAGAGACCCAGTACTTC. This encodes CASSHSRTSGGQETQYF.